This T cell receptor (beta chain) comes out of a study of PD-1 blockade in mismatch repair-deficient tumors. The V end lost 5 bases, the J end lost 5 bases, and 15 bases lay between the germline ends. The CDR3 extends over 15 amino acids. CDR1 and CDR2 from the germline V gene are LNHNV and YYDKDF (reference sequence). The assay was immunoSEQ multiplex PCR, and TCRdb's table has in-frame clones only and misses some. Found here are roughly 120,000 clones, around nine tenths of them singletons; the top ten hold around 11%. The J gene is TRBJ2-2, the V gene TRBV15; D perhaps matches TRBD2 (6 bases). The input for sequencing was peripheral blood, taken 70 to 73 weeks after starting pembrolizumab. The receptor was derived from an adult with mismatch repair-deficient cancer. The DNA of the CDR3 is TGTGCCACCAGCGGCAAAGGACTACCGACCGGGGAGCTGTTTTTT. Encoded protein: CATSGKGLPTGELFF.